This T cell receptor (beta chain) stems from a study of blood T cell repertoires in COVID-19. Produced via immunoSEQ multiplex PCR; TCRdb's table is partial and in-frame only. The sample includes roughly 35,000 clones, approximately 80% of them seen just once. V lost 1 base and J lost 3; bases outside the gene matches: 10. The CDR3 length is 19 residues. Germline V gene lookup returns CDR1 SGHTA and CDR2 FQGNSA. The source is a man aged 65-85 years with acute or convalescent COVID-19. The source material was peripheral blood. The genes are TRBV7-2 and TRBJ2-2; the match to TRBD2 covers 11 bases. The CDR3 DNA follows: TGTGCCAGCAGCTTAGTCGGCGGTAGCGGGGGGGTGTACACCGGGGAGCTGTTTTTT. Residues: CASSLVGGSGGVYTGELFF.